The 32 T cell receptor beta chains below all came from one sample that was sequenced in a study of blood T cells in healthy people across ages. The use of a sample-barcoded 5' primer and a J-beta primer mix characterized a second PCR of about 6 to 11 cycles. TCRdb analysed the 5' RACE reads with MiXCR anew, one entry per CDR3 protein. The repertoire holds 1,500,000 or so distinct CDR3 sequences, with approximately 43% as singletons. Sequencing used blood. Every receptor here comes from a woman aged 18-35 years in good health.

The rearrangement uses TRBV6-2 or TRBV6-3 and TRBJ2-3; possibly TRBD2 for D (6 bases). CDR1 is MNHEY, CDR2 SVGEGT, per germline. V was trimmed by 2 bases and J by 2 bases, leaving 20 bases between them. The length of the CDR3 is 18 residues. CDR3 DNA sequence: TGTGCCAGCAGTTACCCCCTATCGCCCGGGAGAGTCACAGATACGCAGTATTTT. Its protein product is CASSYPLSPGRVTDTQYF.

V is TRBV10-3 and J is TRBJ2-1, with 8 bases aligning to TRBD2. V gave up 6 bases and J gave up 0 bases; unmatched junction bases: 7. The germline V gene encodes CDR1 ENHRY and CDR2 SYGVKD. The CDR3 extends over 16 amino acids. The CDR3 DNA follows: TGTGCCATCAGCATATCTAGCGGGTCCTCCTACAATGAGCAGTTCTTC. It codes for CAISISSGSSYNEQFF.

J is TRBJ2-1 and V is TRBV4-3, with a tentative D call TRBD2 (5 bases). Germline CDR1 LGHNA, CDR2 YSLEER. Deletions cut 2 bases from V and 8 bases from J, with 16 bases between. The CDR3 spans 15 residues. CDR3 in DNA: TGCGCCAGCAGCCAACAGTATCGCAGCGGCGATGAGCAGTTCTTC. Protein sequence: CASSQQYRSGDEQFF.

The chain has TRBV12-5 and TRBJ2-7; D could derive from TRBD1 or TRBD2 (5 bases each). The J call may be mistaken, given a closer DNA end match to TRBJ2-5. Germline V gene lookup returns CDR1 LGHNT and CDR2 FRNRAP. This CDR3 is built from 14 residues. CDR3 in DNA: TGTGCTAGTGACGCGGGTGGGGGTCAAGAGACCCAGTACTTC. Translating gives CASDAGGGQETQYF.

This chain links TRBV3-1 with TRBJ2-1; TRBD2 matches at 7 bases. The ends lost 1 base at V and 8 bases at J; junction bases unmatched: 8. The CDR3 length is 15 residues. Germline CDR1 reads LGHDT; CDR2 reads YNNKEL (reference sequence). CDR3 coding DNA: TGTGCCAGCAGCCAAGGGGCTAGCGGAGGGTATGAGCAGTTCTTC. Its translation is CASSQGASGGYEQFF.

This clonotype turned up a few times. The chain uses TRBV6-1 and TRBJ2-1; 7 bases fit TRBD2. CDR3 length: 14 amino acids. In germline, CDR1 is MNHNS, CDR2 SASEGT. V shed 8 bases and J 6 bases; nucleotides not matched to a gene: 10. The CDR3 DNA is TGTGCCAGCGTTCTAGCGGCAGCCATCAATGAGCAGTTCTTC. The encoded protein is CASVLAAAINEQFF.

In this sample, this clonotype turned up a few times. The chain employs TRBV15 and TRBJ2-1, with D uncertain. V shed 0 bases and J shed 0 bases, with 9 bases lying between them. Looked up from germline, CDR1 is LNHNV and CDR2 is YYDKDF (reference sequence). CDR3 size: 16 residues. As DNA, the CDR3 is TGTGCCACCAGCAGAGATAAGGGATTCTCCTACAATGAGCAGTTCTTC. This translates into CATSRDKGFSYNEQFF.

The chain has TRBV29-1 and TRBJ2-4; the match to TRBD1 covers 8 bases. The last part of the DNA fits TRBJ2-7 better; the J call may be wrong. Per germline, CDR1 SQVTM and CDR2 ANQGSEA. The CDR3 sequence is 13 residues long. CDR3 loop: CSAGGQVRDEQYF. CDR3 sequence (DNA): TGCAGCGCCGGGGGACAGGTGCGGGACGAGCAGTACTTC.

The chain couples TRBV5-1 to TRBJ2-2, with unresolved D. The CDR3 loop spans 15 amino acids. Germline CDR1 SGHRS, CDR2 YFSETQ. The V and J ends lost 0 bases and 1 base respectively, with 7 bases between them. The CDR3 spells CASSLDHLNTGELFF. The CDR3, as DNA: TGCGCCAGCAGCTTGGACCACCTGAACACCGGGGAGCTGTTTTTT. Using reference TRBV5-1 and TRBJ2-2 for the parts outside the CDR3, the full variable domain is KAGVTQTPRYLIKTRGQQVTLSCSPISGHRSVSWYQQTPGQGLQFLFEYFSETQRNKGNFPGRFSGRQFSNSRSEMNVSTLELGDSALYLCASSLDHLNTGELFFGEGSRLTVL.

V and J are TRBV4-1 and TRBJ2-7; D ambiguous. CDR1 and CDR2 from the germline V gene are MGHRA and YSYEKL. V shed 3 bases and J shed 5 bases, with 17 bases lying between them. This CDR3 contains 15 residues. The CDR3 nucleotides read TGCGCCAGCAGCCATAATCCCCTCGGTCTGGACGAGCAGTACTTC. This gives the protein CASSHNPLGLDEQYF.

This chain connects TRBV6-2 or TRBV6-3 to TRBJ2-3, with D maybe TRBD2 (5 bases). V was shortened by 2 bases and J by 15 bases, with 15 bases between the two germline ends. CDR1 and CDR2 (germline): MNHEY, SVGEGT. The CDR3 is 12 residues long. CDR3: CASSYGRGPLYF. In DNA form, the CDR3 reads TGTGCCAGCAGTTACGGTCGGGGTCCCCTATATTTT.

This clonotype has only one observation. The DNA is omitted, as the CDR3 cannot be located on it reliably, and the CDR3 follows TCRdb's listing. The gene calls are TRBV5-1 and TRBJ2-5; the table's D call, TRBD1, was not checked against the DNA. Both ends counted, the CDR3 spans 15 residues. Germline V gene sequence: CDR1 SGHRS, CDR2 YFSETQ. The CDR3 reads CASSLVVGLGARAYF.

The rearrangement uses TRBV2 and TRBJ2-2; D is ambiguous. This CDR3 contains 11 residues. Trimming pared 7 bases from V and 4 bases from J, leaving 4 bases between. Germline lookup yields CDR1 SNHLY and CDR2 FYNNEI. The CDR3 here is CASKGTGELFF. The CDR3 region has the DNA TGTGCCAGCAAAGGCACCGGGGAGCTGTTTTTT.

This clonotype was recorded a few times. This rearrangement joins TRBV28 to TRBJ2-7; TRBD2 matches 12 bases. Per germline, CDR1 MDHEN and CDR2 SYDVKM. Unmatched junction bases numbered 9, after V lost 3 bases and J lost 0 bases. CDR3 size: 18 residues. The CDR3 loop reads CASSFPSGRAFISYEQYF. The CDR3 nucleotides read TGTGCCAGCAGTTTTCCTAGCGGGAGGGCTTTCATCTCCTACGAGCAGTACTTC.

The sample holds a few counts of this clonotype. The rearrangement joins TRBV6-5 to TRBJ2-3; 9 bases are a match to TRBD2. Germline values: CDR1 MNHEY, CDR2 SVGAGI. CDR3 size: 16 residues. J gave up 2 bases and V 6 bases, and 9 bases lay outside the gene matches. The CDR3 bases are TGTGCCAGCAGCCGTTCCCCTAGCGGGATCACAGATACGCAGTATTTT. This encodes CASSRSPSGITDTQYF.

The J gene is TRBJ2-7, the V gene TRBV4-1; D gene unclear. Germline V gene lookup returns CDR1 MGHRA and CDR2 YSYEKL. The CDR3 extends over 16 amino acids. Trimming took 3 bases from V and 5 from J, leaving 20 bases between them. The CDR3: CASSHEGGSMGNEQYF. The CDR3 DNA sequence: TGCGCCAGCAGCCATGAAGGCGGCTCAATGGGGAACGAGCAGTACTTC.

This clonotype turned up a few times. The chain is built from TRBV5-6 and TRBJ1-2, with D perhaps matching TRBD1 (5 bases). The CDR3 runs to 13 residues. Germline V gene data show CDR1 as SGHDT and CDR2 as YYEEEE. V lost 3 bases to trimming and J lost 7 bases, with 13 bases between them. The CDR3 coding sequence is TGTGCCAGCAGCTGGAGTCCAGGGTCTGGCTACACCTTC. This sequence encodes CASSWSPGSGYTF.

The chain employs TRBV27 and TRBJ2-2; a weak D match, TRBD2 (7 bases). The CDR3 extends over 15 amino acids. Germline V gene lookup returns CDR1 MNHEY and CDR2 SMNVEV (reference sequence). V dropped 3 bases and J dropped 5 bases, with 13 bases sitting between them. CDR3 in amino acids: CASSFGGAWTGELFF. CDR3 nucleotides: TGTGCCAGCAGTTTTGGGGGGGCGTGGACCGGGGAGCTGTTTTTT.

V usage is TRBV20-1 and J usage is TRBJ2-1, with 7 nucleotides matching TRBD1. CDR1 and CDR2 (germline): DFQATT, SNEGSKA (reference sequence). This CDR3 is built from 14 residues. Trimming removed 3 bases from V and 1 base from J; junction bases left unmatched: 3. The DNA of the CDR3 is TGCAGTGCTAGCCAGACAGGGTCCTACAATGAGCAGTTCTTC. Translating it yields CSASQTGSYNEQFF.

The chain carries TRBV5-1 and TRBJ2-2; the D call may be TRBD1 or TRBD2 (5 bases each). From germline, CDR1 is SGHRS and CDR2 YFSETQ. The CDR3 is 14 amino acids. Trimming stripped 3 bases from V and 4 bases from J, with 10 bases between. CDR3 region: CASSWDPTTGELFF. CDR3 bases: TGCGCCAGCAGCTGGGACCCGACCACCGGGGAGCTGTTTTTT.

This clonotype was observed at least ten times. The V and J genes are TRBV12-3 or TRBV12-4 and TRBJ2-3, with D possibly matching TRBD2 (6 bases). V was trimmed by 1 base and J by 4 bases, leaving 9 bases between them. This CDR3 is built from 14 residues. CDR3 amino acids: CASSLGLAPDTQYF. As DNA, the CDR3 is TGTGCCAGCAGTTTAGGCCTAGCGCCAGATACGCAGTATTTT.

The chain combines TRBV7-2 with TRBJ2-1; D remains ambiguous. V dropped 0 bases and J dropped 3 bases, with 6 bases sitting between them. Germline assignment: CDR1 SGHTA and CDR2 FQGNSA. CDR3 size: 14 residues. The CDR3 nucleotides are TGTGCCAGCAGCTTAGCCTCCGACTACAATGAGCAGTTCTTC. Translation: CASSLASDYNEQFF.

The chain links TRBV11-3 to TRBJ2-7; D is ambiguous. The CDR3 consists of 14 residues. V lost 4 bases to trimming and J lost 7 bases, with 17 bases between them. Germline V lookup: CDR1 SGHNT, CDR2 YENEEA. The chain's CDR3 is CASSYALGYNEQYF. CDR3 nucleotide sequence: TGTGCCAGCAGCTATGCCCTAGGGTACAATGAGCAGTACTTC.

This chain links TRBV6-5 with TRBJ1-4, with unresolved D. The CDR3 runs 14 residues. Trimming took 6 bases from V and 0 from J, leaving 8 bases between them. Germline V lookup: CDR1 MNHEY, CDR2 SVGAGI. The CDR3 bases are TGTGCCAGCAGAGAGGACCCAACTAATGAAAAACTGTTTTTT. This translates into CASREDPTNEKLFF.

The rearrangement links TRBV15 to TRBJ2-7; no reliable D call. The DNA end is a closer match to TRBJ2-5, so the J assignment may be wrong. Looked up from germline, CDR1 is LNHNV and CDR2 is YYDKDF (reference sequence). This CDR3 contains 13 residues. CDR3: CATSRATRETQYF. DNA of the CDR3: TGTGCCACCAGCAGAGCTACGCGAGAGACCCAGTACTTC.

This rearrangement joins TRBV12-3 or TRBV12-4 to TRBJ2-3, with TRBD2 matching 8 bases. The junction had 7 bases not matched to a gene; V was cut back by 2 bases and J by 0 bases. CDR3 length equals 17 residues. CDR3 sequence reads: CASSLRPTSGSTDTQYF. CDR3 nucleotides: TGTGCCAGCAGTTTAAGGCCCACTAGCGGCAGCACAGATACGCAGTATTTT.

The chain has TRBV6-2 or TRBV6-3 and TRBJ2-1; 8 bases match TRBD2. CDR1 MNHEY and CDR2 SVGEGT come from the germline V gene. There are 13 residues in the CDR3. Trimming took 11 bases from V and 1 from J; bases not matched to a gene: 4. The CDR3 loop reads CAVQRESYNEQFF. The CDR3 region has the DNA TGTGCCGTTCAGCGGGAGTCCTACAATGAGCAGTTCTTC.

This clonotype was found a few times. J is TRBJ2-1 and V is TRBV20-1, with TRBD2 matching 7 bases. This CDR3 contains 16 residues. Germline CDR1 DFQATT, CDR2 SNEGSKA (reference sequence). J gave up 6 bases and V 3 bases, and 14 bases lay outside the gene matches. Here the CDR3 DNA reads TGCAGTGCTAGCCCGATTTTGAGGCGGGGGTTCAATGAGCAGTTCTTC. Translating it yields CSASPILRRGFNEQFF.

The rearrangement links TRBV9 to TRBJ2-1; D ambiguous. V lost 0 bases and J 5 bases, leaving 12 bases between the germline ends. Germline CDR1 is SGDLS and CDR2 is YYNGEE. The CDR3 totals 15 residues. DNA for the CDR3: TGTGCCAGCAGCGTAGGGGCCGCAACAGACAATGAGCAGTTCTTC. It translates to CASSVGAATDNEQFF.

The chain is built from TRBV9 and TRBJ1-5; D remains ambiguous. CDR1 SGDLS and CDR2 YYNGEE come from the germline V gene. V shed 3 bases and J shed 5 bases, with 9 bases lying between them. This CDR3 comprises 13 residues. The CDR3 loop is CASSAEPHQPQHF. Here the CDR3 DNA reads TGTGCCAGCAGCGCGGAGCCTCATCAGCCCCAGCATTTT.

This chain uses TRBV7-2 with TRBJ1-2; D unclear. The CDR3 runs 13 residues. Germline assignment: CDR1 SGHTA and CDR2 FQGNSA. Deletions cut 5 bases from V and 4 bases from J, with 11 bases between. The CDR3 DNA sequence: TGTGCCAGCAGCCCCGACATTATCTATGGCTACACCTTC. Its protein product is CASSPDIIYGYTF.

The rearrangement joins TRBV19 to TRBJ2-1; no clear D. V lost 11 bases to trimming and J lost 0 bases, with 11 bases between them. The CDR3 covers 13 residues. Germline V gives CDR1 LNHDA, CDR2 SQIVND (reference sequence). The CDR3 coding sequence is TGTGCCGTCCGCGGTATCTCCTACAATGAGCAGTTCTTC. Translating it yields CAVRGISYNEQFF.